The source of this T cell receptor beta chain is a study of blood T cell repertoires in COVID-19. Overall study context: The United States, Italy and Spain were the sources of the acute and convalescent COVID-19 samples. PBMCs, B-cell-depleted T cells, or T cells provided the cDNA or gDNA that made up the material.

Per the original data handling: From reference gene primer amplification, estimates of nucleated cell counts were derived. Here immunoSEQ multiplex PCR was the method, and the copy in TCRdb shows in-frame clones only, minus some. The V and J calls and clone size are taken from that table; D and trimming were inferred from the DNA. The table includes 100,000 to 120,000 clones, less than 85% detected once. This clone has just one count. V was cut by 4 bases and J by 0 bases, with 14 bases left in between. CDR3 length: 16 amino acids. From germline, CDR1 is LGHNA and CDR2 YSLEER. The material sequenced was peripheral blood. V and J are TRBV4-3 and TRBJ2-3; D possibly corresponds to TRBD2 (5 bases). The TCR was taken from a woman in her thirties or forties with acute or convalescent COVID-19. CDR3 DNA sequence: TGCGCCAGCAGCCTAGGACTGGATACTAGCACAGATACGCAGTATTTT. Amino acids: CASSLGLDTSTDTQYF.